This TCR beta chain was captured in a study of blood T cell repertoires in COVID-19. Study at large: Samples representing acute and convalescent COVID-19 were sourced from the United States, Italy and Spain. T cells, B-cell-depleted T cells, or PBMCs provided the cDNA or gDNA that served as material.

Method: immunoSEQ multiplex PCR; TCRdb's copy keeps in-frame clones and lacks some. Among 400,000 to 450,000 clones, 70% to 90% were seen once, and the ten largest hold roughly 1.6%. After removal of 6 bases from V and 3 bases from J, the junction contained 5 bases not matched to a gene. The germline V gene has CDR1 MNHNY and CDR2 SVGAGI (reference sequence). This CDR3 is built from 14 residues. Seattle cases were enrolled at active infection and followed longitudinally. Sequencing was performed on peripheral blood. This TCR came from a woman in her thirties or forties with COVID-19, enrolled during active disease. This chain uses TRBV6-6 with TRBJ1-5, with TRBD1 matching over 7 bases. The CDR3 bases are TGTGCCAGCAGCCAGGGACAGAACAATCAGCCCCAGCATTTT. Translating it yields CASSQGQNNQPQHF.